The clone carrying this T cell receptor beta chain has ten or more counts. Its specificity is unknown. The CDR3 is made up of 12 amino acids. Germline V gives CDR1 SGHNT, CDR2 YENEEA. With 5 bases removed from V and 2 bases from J, the gap between germline ends came to 4 bases. Alpha and beta constant-region primers primed reverse transcription of around 500 ng RNA. Each of the alpha and beta chains got its own library through chain-specific third strand synthesis with indices. Priming off the SP2 site generated the second strand. TCRdb re-derived calls from the 5' RACE reads in MiXCR, one entry per CDR3 protein. The table has under 20,000 distinct CDR3 sequences, roughly 9% seen once. These data originate in a study of HIV-infected patients and healthy controls. Findings and caveats of the study: Healthy controls carried many MAIT alpha-chain CDR3s, while HIV+ repertoires had few. Only sixteen HIV-infected individuals were processed, a major limit on how widely findings apply.

The repertoire came from unfractionated whole blood and reflected all unsorted peripheral T cells. Material: blood. The chain employs TRBV11-3 and TRBJ2-1; no reliable D call. This sequence was found in an adult in good health. The CDR3 DNA follows: TGTGCCAGCAGCGAGACCTACAATGAGCAGTTCTTC. The encoded protein is CASSETYNEQFF.